The entry below describes one T cell receptor beta chain. This CDR3 contains 15 residues. Germline V lookup: CDR1 SGHRS, CDR2 YFSETQ. Trimming took 0 bases from V and 0 from J, leaving 9 bases between them. The source of the sample is a study of T cells in Graves' hyperthyroidism and ophthalmopathy. Amplification of TCR beta CDR3 regions was performed using RNA transcripts as template. The HTBI set primed first-round TCR CDR3 RT-PCR. TCRdb called the multiplex PCR reads again in MiXCR, with one record for every CDR3 protein. The sample has hundreds of thousands of distinct CDR3 sequences, around 22% seen once.

Sequencing used blood. The V gene is TRBV5-1, the J gene TRBJ1-1; TRBD1 is a possible D gene (5 bases). The TCR originated in a woman in her twenties or thirties with Graves' ophthalmopathy. The CDR3 loop is CASSLEGPMNTEAFF. In nucleotides, the CDR3 is TGCGCCAGCAGCTTGGAGGGGCCCATGAACACTGAAGCTTTCTTT.